The 32 T cell receptor beta chains in this list originate from one sample, sequenced in a study of cytomegalovirus exposure and HLA in healthy donors. A multiplex PCR was run with 60 Vbeta primers and 13 Jbeta primers. Using immunoSEQ multiplex PCR, the repertoire was profiled, and TCRdb retains in-frame clones only, with some absent. Of roughly 130,000 clones listed, about 80% are singletons. The sequenced material came from PBMCs. Receptors were obtained from a male donor in good health and CMV-seronegative.

This chain uses TRBV10-1 with TRBJ1-1, with 7 bases identical to TRBD1. Looked up from germline, CDR1 is WNHNN and CDR2 is SYGVQD (reference sequence). This CDR3 is 15 amino acids long. J lost 3 bases, V lost 8 bases, and 12 bases had no gene match. CDR3 bases: TGCGCCAGCCGACGGCCGACAGGGCCATACACTGAAGCTTTCTTT. Translated, it gives CASRRPTGPYTEAFF.

The chain carries TRBV5-8 and TRBJ1-5; 7 bases are shared with TRBD1. This CDR3 contains 15 residues. Germline values: CDR1 SGHTS, CDR2 YDEGEE. With 4 bases clipped from V and 3 bases from J, the junction kept 7 bases outside the gene matches. The CDR3 here is CASSPRQGLNQPQHF. DNA for the CDR3: TGTGCCAGCAGCCCCCGACAGGGACTCAATCAGCCCCAGCATTTT.

V is TRBV2 and J is TRBJ2-1; a possible D gene is TRBD2 (5 bases). CDR3 length: 14 amino acids. Trimming left V 6 bases short and J 2 bases short, with 11 bases between. Germline V CDR1 and CDR2: SNHLY, FYNNEI. In nucleotides, the CDR3 is TGTGCCAGCAGGGAAACCGGGACCTACAATGAGCAGTTCTTC. It codes for CASRETGTYNEQFF.

V usage is TRBV5-4 and J usage is TRBJ1-1; TRBD1 matches at 7 bases. V gave up 3 bases and J gave up 1 base; unmatched junction bases: 6. The CDR3 runs 15 residues. Germline CDR1 reads SGHNT; CDR2 reads YYREEE (reference sequence). The CDR3 DNA follows: TGTGCCAGCAGCTCGGGGGGGACAGCGAACACTGAAGCTTTCTTT. It codes for CASSSGGTANTEAFF.

The chain couples TRBV10-3 to TRBJ2-1; maybe TRBD1 (6 bases). This CDR3 has 15 residues. The ends were cut back, 0 bases at V and 3 bases at J, with 9 bases in the middle. Germline V CDR1 and CDR2: ENHRY, SYGVKD. Here the CDR3 reads CAISESRGGYNEQFF. CDR3 DNA sequence: TGTGCCATCAGTGAGTCTCGAGGGGGCTACAATGAGCAGTTCTTC.

This clone was observed once. The chain joins TRBV18 to TRBJ2-3; D gene unclear. V was trimmed by 2 bases and J by 2 bases, leaving 11 bases between them. Per germline, CDR1 KGHSH and CDR2 LQKENI. The CDR3 is made up of 15 amino acids. In DNA, the CDR3 is TGTGCCAGCTCACCAGGCGGCAGACTCACAGATACGCAGTATTTT. Translating it yields CASSPGGRLTDTQYF.

This CDR3 reads CASSQSGGPSYEQYF. The CDR3 DNA reads TGTGCCAGCAGCCAATCGGGGGGGCCATCCTACGAGCAGTACTTC. The V call is TRBV4-2, the J call TRBJ2-7, with 8 bases matching TRBD2. The CDR3 runs to 15 residues. Germline CDR1 LGHNA, CDR2 YNFKEQ. V lost 2 bases, J lost 1 base, and 4 bases stayed unmatched.

V and J are TRBV10-1 and TRBJ1-1; a possible D gene is TRBD1 (6 bases). V was clipped by 0 bases and J by 0 bases, with 11 bases between them. This CDR3 has 16 residues. CDR1 and CDR2 from the germline V gene are WNHNN and SYGVQD (reference sequence). Here the CDR3 reads CASSESQTGMNTEAFF. The CDR3 region has the DNA TGCGCCAGCAGTGAGTCGCAGACAGGAATGAACACTGAAGCTTTCTTT.

Regarding this clone: The junction differs from germline at one of its ends, possibly a read error. The chain employs TRBV7-9 and TRBJ2-1; possible D gene TRBD2, 5 bases. The CDR3 totals 13 residues. Germline V gives CDR1 SEHNR, CDR2 FQNEAQ (reference sequence). CDR3 sequence reads: CSSSLVGGNEQFF. The CDR3 DNA reads as TGTTCCAGCAGCTTAGTGGGCGGGAATGAGCAGTTCTTC.

The chain links TRBV10-3 to TRBJ2-2; tentatively, D is TRBD2 (5 bases). Deletions cut 9 bases from V and 4 bases from J, with 21 bases between. The CDR3 has 16 amino acids. Germline V gene lookup returns CDR1 ENHRY and CDR2 SYGVKD. The CDR3 nucleotides read TGTGCCATTAAGAGAGACGGGATTATGGTCACCGGGGAGCTGTTTTTT. Its protein is CAIKRDGIMVTGELFF.

The genes are TRBV9 and TRBJ2-7; possibly TRBD2 for D (6 bases). Per the germline V gene, CDR1 is SGDLS and CDR2 is YYNGEE. The CDR3 length is 14 residues. V was shortened by 4 bases and J by 4 bases, with 15 bases between the two germline ends. The CDR3 sequence: CASSPEVAAYEQYF. The CDR3 nucleotides are TGTGCCAGCAGCCCCGAGGTAGCGGCTTACGAGCAGTACTTC. The variable domain in full, completed from reference TRBV9 and TRBJ2-7, reads DSGVTQTPKHLITATGQRVTLRCSPRSGDLSVYWYQQSLDQGLQFLIQYYNGEERAKGNILERFSAQQFPDLHSELNLSSLELGDSALYFCASSPEVAAYEQYFGPGTRLTVT.

The V call is TRBV9, the J call TRBJ2-1; D perhaps matches TRBD2 (7 bases). Germline lookup yields CDR1 SGDLS and CDR2 YYNGEE. CDR3 size: 15 residues. V was trimmed by 0 bases and J by 7 bases, leaving 14 bases between them. The CDR3 protein is CASSVGGGLGNEQFF. The CDR3 DNA sequence: TGTGCCAGCAGCGTAGGCGGGGGCCTGGGGAATGAGCAGTTCTTC.

V usage is TRBV2 and J usage is TRBJ2-2; tentatively, D is TRBD1 (6 bases). This CDR3 contains 15 residues. The germline V gene encodes CDR1 SNHLY and CDR2 FYNNEI. V was pared by 6 bases and J by 3 bases, with 14 bases between. DNA of the CDR3: TGTGCCAGCAGGCAGACAGGCTACTACACCGGGGAGCTGTTTTTT. This sequence encodes CASRQTGYYTGELFF.

This clone showed up just a few times. The chain combines TRBV10-2 with TRBJ2-1, with 13 bases matching TRBD2. This CDR3 is built from 15 residues. Losses at the gene ends were 7 bases for V and 5 bases for J; bases not matched to a gene: 5. CDR1 and CDR2 from the germline V gene are WSHSY and SAAADI. The CDR3 DNA is TGCGCCAGCACACTAGCGGGAGGGTCCCACAATGAGCAGTTCTTC. This translates into CASTLAGGSHNEQFF.

This clone appeared a few times. The CDR3 DNA follows: TGTGCCAGCAGTGATTTCAAAAGACAGACCTCCTACGAGCAGTACTTC. This encodes CASSDFKRQTSYEQYF. This chain links TRBV6-1 with TRBJ2-7; a possible D gene is TRBD1 (5 bases). Trimming took off 3 bases at V and 0 bases at J, with 15 bases between the two ends. Germline V lookup: CDR1 MNHNS, CDR2 SASEGT. The CDR3 contains 16 residues.

This rearrangement joins TRBV2 to TRBJ2-3, with 7 nucleotides matching TRBD2. The trim removed 7 bases at V and 5 bases at J, leaving 12 bases unmatched. In germline, CDR1 is SNHLY, CDR2 FYNNEI. CDR3 size: 15 residues. The CDR3 nucleotides are TGTGCCAGCATTTCAAGTAGCGGGTTCCTAGATACGCAGTATTTT. As protein: CASISSSGFLDTQYF.

The chain employs TRBV2 and TRBJ2-4; D is unclear. V shed 4 bases and J shed 12 bases, with 7 bases lying between them. CDR3 length: 10 amino acids. From germline, CDR1 is SNHLY and CDR2 FYNNEI. The chain's CDR3 is CASSGGSQYF. The CDR3 nucleotides are TGTGCCAGCAGTGGCGGCAGTCAGTACTTC.

This clone has only one observation. The chain joins TRBV18 to TRBJ2-6; weak D call: TRBD1 (6 bases). The CDR3 is made up of 18 amino acids. V lost 5 bases, J lost 4 bases, and 21 bases lay in between. CDR1 and CDR2 (germline): KGHSH, LQKENI. The CDR3 region has the DNA TGTGCCAGCTCAATGATTCGGGTCCAGGGGACGGGGGCCAACGTCCTGACTTTC. Translating gives CASSMIRVQGTGANVLTF. Full variable domain (outside the CDR3, taken from reference TRBV18 and TRBJ2-6): NAGVMQNPRHLVRRRGQEARLRCSPMKGHSHVYWYRQLPEEGLKFMVYLQKENIIDESGMPKERFSAEFPKEGPSILRIQQVVRGDSAAYFCASSMIRVQGTGANVLTFGAGSRLTVL.

The chain employs TRBV18 and TRBJ2-5; TRBD1 matches 12 bases. V lost 3 bases, J lost 4 bases, and 3 bases stayed unmatched. The germline CDR1 and CDR2 sequences are KGHSH and LQKENI. This CDR3 comprises 15 residues. CDR3 bases: TGTGCCAGCTCACCGGGACAGGGGGCAAGAGAGACCCAGTACTTC. Amino acid sequence: CASSPGQGARETQYF.

This chain joins TRBV7-2 and TRBJ2-5, with 8 positions matching TRBD2. V was pared by 5 bases and J by 7 bases, with 12 bases of the junction left unmatched. The CDR3 totals 15 residues. Germline loops: CDR1 SGHTA, CDR2 FQGNSA. The CDR3 DNA reads as TGTGCCAGCAGCCTAAATAACGGGGGGGACGGGACCCAGTACTTC. Its protein product is CASSLNNGGDGTQYF. Together with reference TRBV7-2 and TRBJ2-5, the CDR3 gives the full variable domain: GAGVSQSPSNKVTEKGKDVELRCDPISGHTALYWYRQSLGQGLEFLIYFQGNSAPDKSGLPSDRFSAERTGGSVSTLTIQRTQQEDSAVYLCASSLNNGGDGTQYFGPGTRLLVL.

This rearrangement joins TRBV5-1 to TRBJ1-1; 8 bases fit TRBD1. V trimming: 0 bases; J trimming: 5 bases; junction bases outside the gene matches: 15. The CDR3 is made up of 18 amino acids. Germline assignment: CDR1 SGHRS and CDR2 YFSETQ. CDR3 nucleotides: TGCGCCAGCAGCTTGGCCGGACAGGGAGGCGTTAAGAGGACTGAAGCTTTCTTT. This encodes CASSLAGQGGVKRTEAFF.

The sample holds a few counts of this clone. The rearrangement joins TRBV5-1 to TRBJ2-5, with D tentatively TRBD2 (5 bases). V shed 4 bases and J shed 1 base, with 17 bases lying between them. Per germline, CDR1 SGHRS and CDR2 YFSETQ. This CDR3 region has 16 residues. The CDR3 region is CASSTLTPGIQETQYF. DNA of the CDR3: TGCGCCAGCAGCACCCTAACTCCGGGGATCCAAGAGACCCAGTACTTC.

This chain joins TRBV5-8 and TRBJ2-7, with TRBD1 matching 9 bases. From germline, CDR1 is SGHTS and CDR2 YDEGEE. V lost 4 bases and J lost 7; bases outside the gene matches: 15. CDR3 size: 16 residues. The CDR3 nucleotides are TGTGCCAGCAGCGCAATGTCCGGGACAGGGAAAGATGAGCAGTACTTC. This gives the protein CASSAMSGTGKDEQYF.

This clone was seen a few times. Different DNA sequences within this sample yield the same CDR3. The chain employs TRBV4-3 and TRBJ2-3; D may be TRBD2 (7 bases). The CDR3 covers 15 residues. Germline loops: CDR1 LGHNA, CDR2 YSLEER. Deletions cut 4 bases from V and 3 bases from J, with 14 bases between. The CDR3 is CASSRGGGWTDTQYF. CDR3 nucleotides: TGCGCCAGCAGCCGAGGGGGAGGGTGGACAGATACGCAGTATTTT.

J is TRBJ1-1 and V is TRBV7-9; 7 nucleotides agree with TRBD1. The CDR3 is 14 residues long. The ends lost 8 bases at V and 1 base at J; junction bases unmatched: 7. Germline V CDR1 and CDR2: SEHNR, FQNEAQ (reference sequence). As DNA, the CDR3 is TGTGCCAGCGGGACGGGACAGACGAACACTGAAGCTTTCTTT. Translating gives CASGTGQTNTEAFF. Full variable domain (remainder filled in from reference TRBV7-9 and TRBJ1-1): DTGVSQNPRHKITKRGQNVTFRCDPISEHNRLYWYRQTLGQGPEFLTYFQNEAQLEKSRLLSDRFSAERPKGSFSTLEIQRTEQGDSAMYLCASGTGQTNTEAFFGQGTRLTVV.

This clone was observed a few times. The chain links TRBV27 to TRBJ2-1, with unresolved D. The CDR3 sequence is 14 residues long. CDR1 and CDR2 (germline): MNHEY, SMNVEV (reference sequence). V was clipped by 3 bases and J by 2 bases, with 8 bases between them. The CDR3 here is CASSFEQTYNEQFF. CDR3 nucleotides: TGTGCCAGCAGTTTCGAACAGACCTACAATGAGCAGTTCTTC.

The chain is built from TRBV25-1 and TRBJ2-5; no firm D call. The J call may not be correct, given that the DNA end is closer to TRBJ2-7. Germline CDR1 and CDR2: MGHDK and SYGVNS. This CDR3 has 13 residues. The CDR3 coding sequence is TGTGCCAGCAGAGACTCGACCGACTACGAGCAGTACTTC. This encodes CASRDSTDYEQYF.

This clone was seen a handful of times. An end of the junction differs from the germline gene, which may be a read error. The chain links TRBV5-6 to TRBJ2-7, with TRBD2 matching 9 bases. CDR1 is SGHDT, CDR2 YYEEEE, per germline. This CDR3 is built from 13 residues. CDR3 nucleotide sequence: TGTGCCAGCAGCGACGGACTAGCGCCTACACAATTCTTC. Amino acids: CASSDGLAPTQFF.

This clone was picked up one time. The chain uses TRBV7-9 and TRBJ2-1, with 15 bases identical to TRBD2. The germline CDR1 and CDR2 sequences are SEHNR and FQNEAQ (reference sequence). This CDR3 contains 14 residues. Germline trimming cut 3 bases from V and 10 bases from J; bases unmatched to any gene: 1. DNA for the CDR3: TGTGCCAGCAGCTTTGGGACTAGCGGGAGGGAGCAGTTCTTC. Translated, it gives CASSFGTSGREQFF.

This clone has just a few counts. One end of the junction varies from germline; a read error may be responsible. The chain recombines TRBV7-2 with TRBJ2-1, with 9 positions matching TRBD2. The CDR3 spans 14 residues. The germline CDR1 and CDR2 sequences are SGHTA and FQGNSA. The CDR3 region has the DNA TGTGTCAGCAGCTCCCTAGCGGGGTACAATGAGCAGTTCTTC. Translated, it gives CVSSSLAGYNEQFF. Based on the CDR3 plus reference TRBV7-2 and TRBJ2-1, the full variable domain is GAGVSQSPSNKVTEKGKDVELRCDPISGHTALYWYRQSLGQGLEFLIYFQGNSAPDKSGLPSDRFSAERTGGSVSTLTIQRTQQEDSAVYLCVSSSLAGYNEQFFGPGTRLTVL.

The chain combines TRBV6-1 with TRBJ2-2, with 7 bases aligning to TRBD2. The germline V gene encodes CDR1 MNHNS and CDR2 SASEGT. The CDR3 has 18 residues. J gave up 0 bases and V 0 bases, and 7 bases lay outside the gene matches. CDR3 DNA: TGTGCCAGCAGTGAAGCGGGGAGCGGGGCCGCGAACACCGGGGAGCTGTTTTTT. Its translation is CASSEAGSGAANTGELFF.

The rearrangement joins TRBV6-1 to TRBJ2-7; TRBD2 aligns across 7 bases. Germline V gene lookup returns CDR1 MNHNS and CDR2 SASEGT. The CDR3 has 15 residues. Unmatched junction bases numbered 8, after V lost 3 bases and J lost 3 bases. CDR3 region: CASSEGAGRGYEQYF. The CDR3 nucleotides read TGTGCCAGCAGTGAGGGAGCGGGACGGGGCTACGAGCAGTACTTC.